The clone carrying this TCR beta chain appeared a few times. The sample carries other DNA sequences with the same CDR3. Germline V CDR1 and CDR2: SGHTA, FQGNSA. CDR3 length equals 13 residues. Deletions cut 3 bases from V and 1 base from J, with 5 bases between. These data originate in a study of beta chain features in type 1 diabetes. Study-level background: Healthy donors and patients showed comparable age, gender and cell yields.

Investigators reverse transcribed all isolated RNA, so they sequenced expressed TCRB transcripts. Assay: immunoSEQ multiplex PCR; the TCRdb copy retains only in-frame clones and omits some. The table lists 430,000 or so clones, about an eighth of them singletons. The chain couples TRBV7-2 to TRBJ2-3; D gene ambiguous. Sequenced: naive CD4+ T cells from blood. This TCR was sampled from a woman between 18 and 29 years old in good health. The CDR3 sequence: CASSFPGTDTQYF. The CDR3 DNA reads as TGTGCCAGCAGCTTTCCAGGCACAGATACGCAGTATTTT.